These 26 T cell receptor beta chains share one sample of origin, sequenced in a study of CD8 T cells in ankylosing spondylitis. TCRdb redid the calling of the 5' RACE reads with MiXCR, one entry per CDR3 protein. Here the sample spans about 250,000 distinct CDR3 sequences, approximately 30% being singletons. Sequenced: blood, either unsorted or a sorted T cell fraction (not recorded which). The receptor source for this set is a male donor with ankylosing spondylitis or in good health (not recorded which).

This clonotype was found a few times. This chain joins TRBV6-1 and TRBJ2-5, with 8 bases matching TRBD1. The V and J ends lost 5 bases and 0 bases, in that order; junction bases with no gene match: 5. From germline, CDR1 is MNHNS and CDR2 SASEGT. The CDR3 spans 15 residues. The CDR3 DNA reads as TGTGCCAGCAGTCCCAGGGGGCTAGACCAAGAGACCCAGTACTTC. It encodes CASSPRGLDQETQYF.

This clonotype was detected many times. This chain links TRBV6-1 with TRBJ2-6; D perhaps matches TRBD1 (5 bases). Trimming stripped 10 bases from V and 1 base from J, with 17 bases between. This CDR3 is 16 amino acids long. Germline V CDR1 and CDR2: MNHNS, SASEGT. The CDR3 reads CAIQGRSSSGANVLTF. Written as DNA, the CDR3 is TGTGCCATCCAGGGTCGTTCTTCTTCTGGGGCCAACGTCCTGACTTTC.

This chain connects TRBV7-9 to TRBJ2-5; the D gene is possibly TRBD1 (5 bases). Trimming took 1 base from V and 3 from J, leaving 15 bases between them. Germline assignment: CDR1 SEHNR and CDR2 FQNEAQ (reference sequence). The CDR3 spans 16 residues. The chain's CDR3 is CASSLGIGGAKETQYF. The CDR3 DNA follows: TGTGCCAGCAGCTTAGGAATTGGTGGGGCTAAAGAGACCCAGTACTTC.

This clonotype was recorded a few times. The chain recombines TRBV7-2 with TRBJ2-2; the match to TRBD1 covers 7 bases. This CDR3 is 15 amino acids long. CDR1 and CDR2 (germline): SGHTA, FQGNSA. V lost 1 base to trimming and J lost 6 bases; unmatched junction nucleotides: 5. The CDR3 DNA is TGTGCCAGCAGCTTAGGACAGGGAAAATCCGGGGAGCTGTTTTTT. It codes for CASSLGQGKSGELFF.

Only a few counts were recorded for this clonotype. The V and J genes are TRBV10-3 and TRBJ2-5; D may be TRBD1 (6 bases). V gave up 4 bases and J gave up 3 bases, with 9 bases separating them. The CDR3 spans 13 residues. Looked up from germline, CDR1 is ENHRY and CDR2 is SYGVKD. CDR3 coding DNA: TGTGCCATCAGTGGGTCAGGGGAAGAGACCCAGTACTTC. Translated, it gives CAISGSGEETQYF.

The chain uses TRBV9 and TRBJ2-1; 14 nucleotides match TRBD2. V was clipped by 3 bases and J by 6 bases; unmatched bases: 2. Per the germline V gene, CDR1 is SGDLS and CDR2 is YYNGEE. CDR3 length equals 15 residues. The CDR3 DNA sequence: TGTGCCAGCAGCGCAGGGACTAGCGGGGGCAATGAGCAGTTCTTC. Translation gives CASSAGTSGGNEQFF.

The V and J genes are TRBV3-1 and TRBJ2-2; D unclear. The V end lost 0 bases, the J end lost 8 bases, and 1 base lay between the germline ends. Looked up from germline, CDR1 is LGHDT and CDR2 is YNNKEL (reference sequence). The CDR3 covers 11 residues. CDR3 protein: CASSQEGELFF. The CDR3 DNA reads TGTGCCAGCAGCCAAGAAGGGGAGCTGTTTTTT. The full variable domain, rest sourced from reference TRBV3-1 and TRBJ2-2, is DTAVSQTPKYLVTQMGNDKSIKCEQNLGHDTMYWYKQDSKKFLKIMFSYNNKELIINETVPNRFSPKSPDKAHLNLHINSLELGDSAVYFCASSQEGELFFGEGSRLTVL.

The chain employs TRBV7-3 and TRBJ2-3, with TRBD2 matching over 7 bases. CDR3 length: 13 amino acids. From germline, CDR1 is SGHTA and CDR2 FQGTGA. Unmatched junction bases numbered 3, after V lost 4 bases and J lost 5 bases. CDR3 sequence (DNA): TGTGCCAGCAGCTCGGCGGGGGAAGATACGCAGTATTTT. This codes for CASSSAGEDTQYF.

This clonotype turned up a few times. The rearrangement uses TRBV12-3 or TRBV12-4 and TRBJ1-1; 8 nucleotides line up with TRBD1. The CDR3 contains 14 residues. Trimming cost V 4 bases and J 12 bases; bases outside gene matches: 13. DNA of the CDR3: TGTGCCAGCAGTTCCCCTGACAGGGGAAGGATGACTTTCTTT. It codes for CASSSPDRGRMTFF.

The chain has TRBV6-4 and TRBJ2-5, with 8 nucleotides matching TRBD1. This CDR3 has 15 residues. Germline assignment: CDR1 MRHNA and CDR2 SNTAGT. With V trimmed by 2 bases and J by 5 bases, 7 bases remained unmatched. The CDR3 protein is CASSDEAGGAETQYF. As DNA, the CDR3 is TGTGCCAGCAGTGACGAGGCAGGGGGCGCGGAGACCCAGTACTTC.

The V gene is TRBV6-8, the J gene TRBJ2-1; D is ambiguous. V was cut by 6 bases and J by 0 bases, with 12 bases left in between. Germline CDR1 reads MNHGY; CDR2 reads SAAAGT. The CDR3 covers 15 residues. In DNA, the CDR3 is TGTGCCAGCAGCAATAGGCTGCGCTCCTACAATGAGCAGTTCTTC. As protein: CASSNRLRSYNEQFF.

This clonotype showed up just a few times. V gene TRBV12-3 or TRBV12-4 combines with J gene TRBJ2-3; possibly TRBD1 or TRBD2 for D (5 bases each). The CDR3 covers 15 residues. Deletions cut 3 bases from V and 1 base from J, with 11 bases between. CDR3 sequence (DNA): TGTGCCAGCAGTTTGAGGGGATTTGGCACAGATACGCAGTATTTT. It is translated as CASSLRGFGTDTQYF.

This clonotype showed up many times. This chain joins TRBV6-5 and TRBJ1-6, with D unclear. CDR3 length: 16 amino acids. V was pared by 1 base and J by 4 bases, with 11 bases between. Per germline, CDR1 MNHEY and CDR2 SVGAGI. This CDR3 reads CASSYLGLGYNSPLHF. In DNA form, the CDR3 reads TGTGCCAGCAGTTACTTGGGGTTGGGGTATAATTCACCCCTCCACTTT.

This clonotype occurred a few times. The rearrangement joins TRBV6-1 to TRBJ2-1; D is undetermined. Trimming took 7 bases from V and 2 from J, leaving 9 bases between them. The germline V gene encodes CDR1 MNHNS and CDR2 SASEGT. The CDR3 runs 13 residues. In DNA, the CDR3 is TGTGCCAGCAAGGGTGTCCCCTACAATGAGCAGTTCTTC. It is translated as CASKGVPYNEQFF.

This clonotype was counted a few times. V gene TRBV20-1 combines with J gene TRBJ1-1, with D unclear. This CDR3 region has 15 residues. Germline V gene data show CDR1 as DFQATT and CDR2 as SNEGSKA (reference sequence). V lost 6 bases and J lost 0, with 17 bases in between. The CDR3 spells CSAAGELQMNTEAFF. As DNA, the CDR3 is TGCAGTGCAGCTGGCGAATTGCAGATGAACACTGAAGCTTTCTTT.

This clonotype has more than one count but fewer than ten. The CDR3 here is CASSQETGELFF. The CDR3 bases are TGTGCCAGCAGCCAAGAAACTGGGGAGCTGTTTTTT. V is TRBV3-1 and J is TRBJ2-2; D unclear. The CDR3 runs 12 residues. V dropped 0 bases and J dropped 8 bases, with 4 bases sitting between them. Germline CDR1 is LGHDT and CDR2 is YNNKEL (reference sequence).

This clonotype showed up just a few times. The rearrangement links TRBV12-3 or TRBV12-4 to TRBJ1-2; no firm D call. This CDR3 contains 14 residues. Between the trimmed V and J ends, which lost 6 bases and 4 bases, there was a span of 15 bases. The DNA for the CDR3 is TGTGCCAGCAGCTGGACCGGCCCCAGCTATGGCTACACCTTC. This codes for CASSWTGPSYGYTF.

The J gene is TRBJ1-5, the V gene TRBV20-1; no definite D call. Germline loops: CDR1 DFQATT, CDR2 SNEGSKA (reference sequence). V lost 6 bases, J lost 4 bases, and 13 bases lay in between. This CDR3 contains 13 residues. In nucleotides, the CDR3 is TGCAGTGCCACCGAAACATGGAATCAGCCCCAGCATTTT. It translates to CSATETWNQPQHF.

CDR3 in DNA: TGTGCCAGCAGCTTAAACCGCGCGGGCAGTCTGAATGAGCAGTTCTTC. This translates into CASSLNRAGSLNEQFF. V gene TRBV7-3 combines with J gene TRBJ2-1, with a weak D call TRBD2 (5 bases). CDR1 and CDR2 (germline): SGHTA, FQGTGA. This CDR3 comprises 16 residues. Trimming took 1 base from V and 7 from J, leaving 17 bases between them.

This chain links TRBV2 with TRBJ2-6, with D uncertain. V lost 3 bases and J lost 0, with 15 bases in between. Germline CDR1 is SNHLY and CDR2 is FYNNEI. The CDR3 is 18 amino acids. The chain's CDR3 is CASSEGPVTLSGANVLTF. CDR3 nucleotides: TGTGCCAGCAGTGAGGGCCCGGTGACCCTCTCTGGGGCCAACGTCCTGACTTTC.

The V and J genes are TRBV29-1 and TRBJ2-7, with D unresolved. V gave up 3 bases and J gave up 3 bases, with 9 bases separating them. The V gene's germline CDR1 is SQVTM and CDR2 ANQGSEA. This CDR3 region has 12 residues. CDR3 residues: CSVEDTDYEQYF. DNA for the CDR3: TGCAGCGTTGAGGATACAGACTACGAGCAGTACTTC.

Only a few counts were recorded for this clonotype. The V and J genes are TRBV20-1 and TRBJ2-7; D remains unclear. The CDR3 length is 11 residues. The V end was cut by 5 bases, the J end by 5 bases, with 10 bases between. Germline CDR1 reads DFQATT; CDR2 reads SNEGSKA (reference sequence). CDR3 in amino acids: CSADSVHEQYF. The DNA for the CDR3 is TGCAGTGCTGACTCCGTCCACGAGCAGTACTTC.

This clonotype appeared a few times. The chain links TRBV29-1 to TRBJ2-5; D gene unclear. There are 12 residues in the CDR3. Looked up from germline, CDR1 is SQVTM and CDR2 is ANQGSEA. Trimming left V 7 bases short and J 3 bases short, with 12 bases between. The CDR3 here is CSAQATEETQYF. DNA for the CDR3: TGCAGCGCCCAAGCCACGGAAGAGACCCAGTACTTC.

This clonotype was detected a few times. CDR3: CASSLGQEALWYEQYF. The CDR3 DNA reads TGCGCCAGCAGCTTGGGTCAGGAAGCCCTATGGTACGAGCAGTACTTC. V is TRBV5-1 and J is TRBJ2-7; D is unclear. CDR1 and CDR2 from the germline V gene are SGHRS and YFSETQ. CDR3 length equals 16 residues. Trimming cost V 0 bases and J 4 bases, with 17 bases left between them.

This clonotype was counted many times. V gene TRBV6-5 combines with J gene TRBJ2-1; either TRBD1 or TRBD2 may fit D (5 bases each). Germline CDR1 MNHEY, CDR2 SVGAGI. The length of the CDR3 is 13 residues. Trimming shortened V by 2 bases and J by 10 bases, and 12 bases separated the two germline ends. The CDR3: CASSYGGRREQFF. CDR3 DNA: TGTGCCAGCAGTTACGGGGGTAGGCGGGAGCAGTTCTTC.

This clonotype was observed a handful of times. The CDR3 nucleotides are TGTGCCAGCAGTTGGGTAAGGTATGACAATGAGCAGTTCTTC. Translating it yields CASSWVRYDNEQFF. The chain uses TRBV6-5 and TRBJ2-1; no firm D call. V was trimmed by 4 bases and J by 5 bases, leaving 12 bases between them. Germline V lookup: CDR1 MNHEY, CDR2 SVGAGI. The CDR3 contains 14 residues.